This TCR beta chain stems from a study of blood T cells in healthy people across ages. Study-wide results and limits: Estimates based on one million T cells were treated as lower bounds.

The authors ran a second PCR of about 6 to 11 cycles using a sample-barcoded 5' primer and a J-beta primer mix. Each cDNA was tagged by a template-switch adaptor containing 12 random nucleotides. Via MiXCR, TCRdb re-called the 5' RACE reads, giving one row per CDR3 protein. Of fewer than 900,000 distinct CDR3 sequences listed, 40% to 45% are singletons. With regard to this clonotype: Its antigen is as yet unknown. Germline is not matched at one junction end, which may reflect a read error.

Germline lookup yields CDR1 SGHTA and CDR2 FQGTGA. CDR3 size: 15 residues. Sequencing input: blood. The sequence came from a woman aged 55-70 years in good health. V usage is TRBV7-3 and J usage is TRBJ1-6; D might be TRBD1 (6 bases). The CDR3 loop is CASSTGTPYNSPLHF. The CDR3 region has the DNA TGTGCCAGCAGCACCGGGACACCTTATAATTCACCCCTTCACTTT.